One TCR beta chain is described in this entry. Its antigen remains unknown. Germline loops: CDR1 KGHSH, CDR2 LQKENI. There are 16 residues in the CDR3. V dropped 3 bases and J dropped 5; count of bases not matched to a gene: 9. Profiling relied on immunoSEQ multiplex PCR, and the TCRdb table lists in-frame clones only, not all of them. The data contain 110,000 to 150,000 clones, 80% to 90% of them singletons. The record originates from a study of T cell responses to AZD1222 COVID-19 vaccine. Study-level points and caveats: It should be noted that donors were predominantly white British and more often female, and clonal diversity was possibly underestimated.

This clonotype was obtained from an adult in good health. The chain joins TRBV18 to TRBJ2-1; TRBD2 matches 8 bases. Source: peripheral blood, taken on day 0 of AZD1222 vaccination. CDR3 nucleotides: TGTGCCAGCTCACCGCCGGGGACTAGGGACAACAATGAGCAGTTCTTC. Its translation: CASSPPGTRDNNEQFF.